Each of the 10 T cell receptor beta chains below was sequenced from the same sample in a study of PD-1 blockade in classical Hodgkin lymphoma (dated by TCRdb to about 2020). Libraries were constructed by the immunoSEQ multiplex PCR assay. Here the immuneACCESS table is served through TCRdb, limited to in-frame sequences with V and J called. Missing clones are a known gap in these copies; in checked studies unresolved V genes cover under half, and the rest lacks a known reason. The table for this sample lists about 24,000 clones; around 84% of them were counted only once. The top ten clonotypes cover 6.2% of the sample. This sample's time point label indicates: cycle 4 day 1 (C4D1), after five to seven weeks of nivolumab. All trial patients had relapsed after autologous stem cell transplantation, with cohorts A, B and C differing in prior brentuximab vedotin exposure. The sequenced sample was peripheral blood mononuclear cells (PBMCs), obtained before the fourth cycle of nivolumab. All receptors derive from a human donor with classical Hodgkin lymphoma.

The rearrangement uses TRBV4-2 and TRBJ2-2, with D possibly matching TRBD2 (6 bases). V was pared by 3 bases and J by 1 base, with 9 bases between. This CDR3 has 15 residues. Germline V gives CDR1 LGHNA, CDR2 YNFKEQ. CDR3 coding DNA: TGTGCCAGCAGCCATATAGCGGAGAACACCGGGGAGCTGTTTTTT. This codes for CASSHIAENTGELFF.

The count of this clone is one. The rearrangement uses TRBV6-5 and TRBJ2-7; D unresolved. Germline V lookup: CDR1 MNHEY, CDR2 SVGAGI. V gave up 7 bases and J gave up 0 bases, with 7 bases separating them. This CDR3 contains 12 residues. CDR3 sequence: CASTAYSYEQYF. DNA of the CDR3: TGTGCCAGCACAGCTTACTCCTACGAGCAGTACTTC.

V gene TRBV27 combines with J gene TRBJ2-7; D possibly uses TRBD1 or TRBD2 (5 bases each). The CDR3 covers 13 residues. V lost 2 bases and J lost 6, with 11 bases in between. Germline V gives CDR1 MNHEY, CDR2 SMNVEV (reference sequence). The CDR3 nucleotides read TGTGCCAGCAGTTTAAAGGGACCCCGCGAGCAGTACTTC. Amino acid sequence: CASSLKGPREQYF.

The table lists this clone with a few counts. The V call is TRBV18, the J call TRBJ1-1, with no clear D. The V and J ends lost 2 bases and 5 bases respectively, with 6 bases between them. The CDR3 totals 12 residues. CDR1 KGHSH and CDR2 LQKENI come from the germline V gene. CDR3 protein: CASSPLGTEAFF. The CDR3 coding sequence is TGTGCCAGCTCACCATTGGGGACTGAAGCTTTCTTT.

The chain couples TRBV27 to TRBJ1-2; D may be TRBD1 (5 bases). Trimming removed 10 bases at V and 3 bases at J, with 18 bases between. Per the germline V gene, CDR1 is MNHEY and CDR2 is SMNVEV (reference sequence). The CDR3 extends over 14 amino acids. The CDR3 DNA is TGTGCCACCCGGGGCGGTTACCCCTACTATGGCTACACCTTC. Encoded protein: CATRGGYPYYGYTF.

This clone was recorded only once. This rearrangement joins TRBV5-4 to TRBJ2-1, with a possible D match to TRBD1 (5 bases). CDR3 length: 15 amino acids. Looked up from germline, CDR1 is SGHNT and CDR2 is YYREEE (reference sequence). Trimming took off 0 bases at V and 1 base at J, with 8 bases between the two ends. DNA of the CDR3: TGTGCCAGCAGCTTGGCCAGGGAATCCTACAATGAGCAGTTCTTC. Protein sequence: CASSLARESYNEQFF.

The V gene is TRBV10-2, the J gene TRBJ1-6, with 7 bases aligning to TRBD1. Looked up from germline, CDR1 is WSHSY and CDR2 is SAAADI. V shed 4 bases, J shed 6 bases, and the junction held 0 bases outside the gene matches. CDR3 length: 13 amino acids. CDR3 residues: CASSGQGNSPLHF. The CDR3 bases are TGCGCCAGCAGTGGACAGGGTAATTCACCCCTCCACTTT.

The V call is TRBV7-9, the J call TRBJ2-2, with D possibly matching TRBD1 (6 bases). Germline V gene data show CDR1 as SEHNR and CDR2 as FQNEAQ (reference sequence). CDR3 length: 12 amino acids. V lost 4 bases and J lost 9, with 9 bases in between. The CDR3 spells CASSSQGWELFF. CDR3 DNA sequence: TGTGCCAGCAGCTCACAGGGATGGGAGCTGTTTTTT.

The genes are TRBV10-1 and TRBJ2-2; D remains unclear. In germline, CDR1 is WNHNN, CDR2 SYGVQD (reference sequence). CDR3 size: 15 residues. Deletions cut 4 bases from V and 1 base from J, with 10 bases between. CDR3 bases: TGCGCCAGCAGTGGGGTAGGGCAGAACACCGGGGAGCTGTTTTTT. Its translation: CASSGVGQNTGELFF.

This clone was observed a single time. The V gene is TRBV7-9, the J gene TRBJ2-7; TRBD1 is a possible D gene (6 bases). Trimming removed 0 bases from V and 4 bases from J, with 13 bases in between. The CDR3 is made up of 15 amino acids. Germline CDR1 reads SEHNR; CDR2 reads FQNEAQ (reference sequence). The CDR3 loop is CASSLAGLRGYEQYF. CDR3 DNA sequence: TGTGCCAGCAGCTTAGCGGGCCTAAGGGGGTACGAGCAGTACTTC.